A single sample gave rise to the 23 T cell receptor beta chains below, sequenced in a study of shared clonotypes between healthy human individuals. TCRdb's copy holds only in-frame clones and misses some; the assay was immunoSEQ multiplex PCR. This table holds 470,000 or so clones, roughly 80% found once. Sample: PBMCs. These receptors came from a woman aged 40 to 50 in good health. Some clones in this sample may be carry-over from other donors' samples.

The count of this clone is one. This chain connects TRBV30 to TRBJ1-1, with TRBD1 matching over 7 bases. V lost 4 bases and J lost 0; bases outside the gene matches: 5. CDR1 is GTSNPN, CDR2 SVGIG, per germline (reference sequence). The length of the CDR3 is 14 residues. As DNA, the CDR3 is TGTGCCTGGAACCGACAGGGCCTGAACACTGAAGCTTTCTTT. Protein sequence: CAWNRQGLNTEAFF.

The genes are TRBV19 and TRBJ2-5; TRBD2 agrees at 7 bases. The CDR3 totals 16 residues. Germline CDR1 LNHDA, CDR2 SQIVND (reference sequence). The ends lost 0 bases at V and 1 base at J; junction bases unmatched: 5. CDR3 sequence (DNA): TGTGCCAGTAGTATAGATCGGGCTAGCGGCCAAGAGACCCAGTACTTC. Its translation: CASSIDRASGQETQYF.

The chain joins TRBV7-8 to TRBJ2-5; 11 bases agree with TRBD2. V trimming: 2 bases; J trimming: 3 bases; junction bases outside the gene matches: 8. The germline V gene has CDR1 SGHVS and CDR2 FQNEAQ. This CDR3 region has 17 residues. The DNA for the CDR3 is TGTGCCAGCAGCTTACTAGCGGGAGGCCCGAGGGAAGAGACCCAGTACTTC. Its translation is CASSLLAGGPREETQYF. Together with reference TRBV7-8 and TRBJ2-5, the CDR3 gives the full variable domain: GAGVSQSPRYKVAKRGQDVALRCDPISGHVSLFWYQQALGQGPEFLTYFQNEAQLDKSGLPSDRFFAERPEGSVSTLKIQRTQQEDSAVYLCASSLLAGGPREETQYFGPGTRLLVL.

V is TRBV7-9 and J is TRBJ2-7; D call uncertain. V was trimmed by 1 base and J by 9 bases, leaving 13 bases between them. Germline V gene data show CDR1 as SEHNR and CDR2 as FQNEAQ (reference sequence). The CDR3 contains 13 residues. The CDR3 DNA follows: TGTGCCAGCAGCTTAGACACCGGCAGCTGGCAGTACTTC. Translated, it gives CASSLDTGSWQYF. Using reference TRBV7-9 and TRBJ2-7 for the parts outside the CDR3, the full variable domain is DTGVSQNPRHKITKRGQNVTFRCDPISEHNRLYWYRQTLGQGPEFLTYFQNEAQLEKSRLLSDRFSAERPKGSFSTLEIQRTEQGDSAMYLCASSLDTGSWQYFGPGTRLTVT.

Concerning this clone: Since a far larger clone is one base different, this is likely a read error. The genes are TRBV28 and TRBJ1-1; D uncertain. Germline V lookup: CDR1 MDHEN, CDR2 SYDVKM. This CDR3 is 14 amino acids long. CDR3 sequence (DNA): TGTGCCAGCAGTGATGACACAAAGAACACTAAAGCTTTCTTT. It codes for CASSDDTKNTKAFF.

V gene TRBV2 combines with J gene TRBJ2-3; D uncertain. Germline V gives CDR1 SNHLY, CDR2 FYNNEI. V dropped 2 bases and J dropped 7 bases, with 7 bases sitting between them. This CDR3 comprises 12 residues. This CDR3 reads CASSERGYTQYF. The CDR3 DNA reads TGTGCCAGCAGTGAACGAGGCTATACGCAGTATTTT.

Comment on this clone: This sample includes further DNA sequences coding for the same CDR3. The chain links TRBV4-2 to TRBJ2-7; 11 bases fit TRBD2. The CDR3 is 17 amino acids. Germline V gene sequence: CDR1 LGHNA, CDR2 YNFKEQ. V shed 0 bases and J 0 bases; nucleotides not matched to a gene: 4. CDR3 nucleotides: TGTGCCAGCAGCCAAGAAGGAACTAGCGGGAGCTCCTACGAGCAGTACTTC. Its translation is CASSQEGTSGSSYEQYF.

With regard to this clone: Being one base from a much bigger clone, this may be a read error. Other DNA variants within this sample encode the same CDR3. This chain links TRBV7-8 with TRBJ2-3; D unclear. CDR1 SGHVS and CDR2 FQNEAQ come from the germline V gene. This CDR3 has 14 amino acids. The V and J ends lost 5 bases and 1 base respectively, with 10 bases between them. CDR3 sequence reads: CASSVGIGTDTQYF. The CDR3 DNA reads TGTGCCAGCAGCGTCGGTATTGGCACAGATACGCAGTATTTT. The entire variable domain, with the rest obtained from reference TRBV7-8 and TRBJ2-3, is as follows: GAGVSQSPRYKVAKRGQDVALRCDPISGHVSLFWYQQALGQGPEFLTYFQNEAQLDKSGLPSDRFFAERPEGSVSTLKIQRTQQEDSAVYLCASSVGIGTDTQYFGPGTRLTVL.

There are a few counts of this clone. The CDR3, as DNA: TGTGCCAGCAGTTCCCCCCCTGAGGGGAACTATGGCTACACCTTC. It translates to CASSSPPEGNYGYTF. V and J are TRBV28 and TRBJ1-2; D may be TRBD1 (5 bases). This CDR3 contains 15 residues. Germline loops: CDR1 MDHEN, CDR2 SYDVKM. Trimming took off 4 bases at V and 2 bases at J, with 14 bases between the two ends.

For this clone: This may stem from a read error, because a much larger clone lies one nucleotide away. The sample has other DNA sequences that encode this CDR3 too. The chain uses TRBV9 and TRBJ1-4; D call uncertain. Germline V lookup: CDR1 SGDLS, CDR2 YYNGEE. The V end lost 6 bases, the J end lost 6 bases, and 12 bases lay between the germline ends. This CDR3 has 13 amino acids. The CDR3 sequence: CASNRDGYEKLFF. In DNA form, the CDR3 reads TGTGCCAGCAACCGTGACGGCTATGAAAAACTGTTTTTT.

The chain joins TRBV27 to TRBJ2-2, with D uncertain. The CDR3 is 11 amino acids. Trimming left V 8 bases short and J 3 bases short, with 4 bases between. CDR1 is MNHEY and CDR2 is SMNVEV in the germline V gene (reference sequence). The CDR3 here is CASAHTGELFF. The CDR3 coding sequence is TGTGCCAGCGCCCACACCGGGGAGCTGTTTTTT.

This clone was seen just once. The chain is built from TRBV7-9 and TRBJ2-4, with 10 bases fitting TRBD2. The CDR3 sequence is 16 residues long. V lost 5 bases and J lost 1; bases outside the gene matches: 5. Germline CDR1 reads SEHNR; CDR2 reads FQNEAQ (reference sequence). The CDR3 reads CASSEGTSAAKNIQYF. CDR3 bases: TGTGCCAGCAGCGAAGGGACTAGCGCGGCCAAAAACATTCAGTACTTC.

The chain couples TRBV10-2 to TRBJ2-1; 10 bases are a match to TRBD2. Germline trimming cut 2 bases from V and 1 base from J; bases unmatched to any gene: 11. CDR3 length equals 19 residues. Germline CDR1 is WSHSY and CDR2 is SAAADI. The CDR3 sequence is CASSELAGVGPGSYNEQFF. The CDR3, as DNA: TGCGCCAGCAGTGAGCTAGCGGGAGTGGGGCCCGGGTCCTACAATGAGCAGTTCTTC.

This rearrangement joins TRBV4-2 to TRBJ1-2; D unclear. From germline, CDR1 is LGHNA and CDR2 YNFKEQ. This CDR3 has 14 residues. Trimming cost V 0 bases and J 6 bases, with 11 bases left between them. CDR3 coding DNA: TGTGCCAGCAGCCAAGATCCCATATGGCATGGCTACACCTTC. This encodes CASSQDPIWHGYTF.

The chain has TRBV5-5 and TRBJ2-4; unclear D gene. This CDR3 is built from 16 residues. The V gene lost 4 bases and the J gene lost 3 bases, with 17 bases spanning the gap. CDR1 and CDR2 (germline): SGHKS, YYEKEE (reference sequence). CDR3: CASSPTPTMVKNIQYF. CDR3 sequence (DNA): TGTGCCAGCAGCCCGACACCTACTATGGTCAAAAACATTCAGTACTTC.

The chain is built from TRBV5-1 and TRBJ2-1; 13 bases line up with TRBD2. Unmatched junction bases numbered 5, after V lost 4 bases and J lost 4 bases. CDR1 is SGHRS and CDR2 is YFSETQ in the germline V gene. This CDR3 has 16 residues. CDR3: CASSPRTSGRYNEQFF. The CDR3 DNA follows: TGCGCCAGCAGCCCAAGGACTAGCGGGAGATACAATGAGCAGTTCTTC.

This clone appeared a few times. A far larger clone lies a single base away; this is likely a read error. The J gene is TRBJ2-5, the V gene TRBV29-1, with 7 bases that match TRBD1. The length of the CDR3 is 15 residues. Trimming at V came to 4 bases and at J to 4 bases, leaving 12 bases not matched to a gene. Per the germline V gene, CDR1 is SQVTM and CDR2 is ANQGSEA. CDR3: CSVGHHDRVGETQYF. The CDR3, as DNA: TGCAGCGTTGGCCACCATGACAGGGTTGGAGAGACCCAGTACTTC. Full variable domain (rest looked up from reference TRBV29-1 and TRBJ2-5): SAVISQKPSRDICQRGTSLTIQCQVDSQVTMMFWYRQQPGQSLTLIATANQGSEATYESGFVIDKFPISRPNLTFSTLTVSNMSPEDSSIYLCSVGHHDRVGETQYFGPGTRLLVL.

The chain recombines TRBV5-1 with TRBJ1-2, with D unclear. The germline V and J ends were trimmed by 2 bases and 7 bases, with 12 bases remaining between them. Germline-derived CDR1 and CDR2 are SGHRS and YFSETQ. CDR3 length: 13 amino acids. In nucleotides, the CDR3 is TGCGCCAGCAGCTTTCGGGGAACGGGTGGCTACACCTTC. Translating gives CASSFRGTGGYTF.

This chain links TRBV4-2 with TRBJ2-7; D is uncertain. The CDR3 spans 15 residues. Germline CDR1 reads LGHNA; CDR2 reads YNFKEQ. Trimming took 0 bases from V and 0 from J, leaving 9 bases between them. In DNA form, the CDR3 reads TGTGCCAGCAGCCAAGATAAGTTGAGCTCCTACGAGCAGTACTTC. Residues: CASSQDKLSSYEQYF.

V gene TRBV27 combines with J gene TRBJ2-4; D unclear. V was shortened by 1 base and J by 1 base, with 5 bases between the two germline ends. The CDR3 is 14 amino acids. Germline V gene lookup returns CDR1 MNHEY and CDR2 SMNVEV (reference sequence). The CDR3 DNA sequence: TGTGCCAGCAGTTTATTAGGGGCCAAAAACATTCAGTACTTC. This sequence encodes CASSLLGAKNIQYF.

The chain uses TRBV6-5 and TRBJ1-1; the D is unclear. Between the trimmed V and J ends, which lost 6 bases and 0 bases, there was a span of 8 bases. CDR1 is MNHEY and CDR2 is SVGAGI in the germline V gene. The CDR3 covers 13 residues. CDR3 in DNA: TGTGCCAGCAGCGGGAATATGAACACTGAAGCTTTCTTT. The encoded protein is CASSGNMNTEAFF.

The CDR3 DNA is TGTGCCAGCAGTATACTACCGGGACAGAACACCGGGGAGCTGTTTTTT. Amino acid sequence: CASSILPGQNTGELFF. J is TRBJ2-2 and V is TRBV7-3; possible D gene TRBD1, 6 bases. V shed 6 bases and J shed 1 base, with 15 bases lying between them. CDR3 length equals 16 residues. Germline CDR1 and CDR2: SGHTA and FQGTGA.

This chain links TRBV5-6 with TRBJ2-7, with 8 bases aligning to TRBD1. V gave up 3 bases and J gave up 9 bases; unmatched junction bases: 14. Germline V gene sequence: CDR1 SGHDT, CDR2 YYEEEE. The CDR3 spans 15 residues. CDR3 DNA: TGTGCCAGCAGCTCCTACGGACAGGGATATGGTAGGCAGTACTTC. Protein: CASSSYGQGYGRQYF.